This TCR beta chain derives from a study of blood T cell repertoires in COVID-19. Study-wide background: Donors in the United States, Italy and Spain gave samples during acute or convalescent COVID-19.

CDR3 length: 14 residues. Trimming shortened V by 7 bases and J by 8 bases, and 18 bases separated the two germline ends. From germline, CDR1 is WSHSY and CDR2 SAAADI. This study enrolled people aged about 18 to 95 from about two dozen US geographic areas. The authors' processing: Using reference gene primer amplification, nucleated cell counts were estimated. Measured with immunoSEQ multiplex PCR; TCRdb has only the in-frame clones, and not every one. The V and J calls and the clone size are those of that table, but D and trimming were determined from the DNA. The sample comprises 280,000 or so clones, around nine tenths of which are singletons, and 6% rests with the top ten.

This clonotype originated in a woman in her thirties or forties who had recovered from COVID-19. Sample: PBMCs or T cells enriched from blood (not recorded which). The chain links TRBV10-2 to TRBJ2-4; perhaps TRBD2 as D (7 bases). The CDR3 DNA follows: TGCGCCAGCAAACGAGGGGGGGCGCAGGACATTCAGTACTTC. Protein: CASKRGGAQDIQYF.